Listed below are T cell receptor beta chains from one sample, sequenced in a study of CD8 T cells in ankylosing spondylitis. MiXCR, applied by TCRdb to the 5' RACE reads, yields one record per CDR3 protein. The sample holds about 39,000 distinct CDR3 sequences, 9% to 12% seen once. The sample was blood, either unsorted or a sorted T cell fraction (not recorded which). These receptor sequences come from a male donor with ankylosing spondylitis or in good health (not recorded which). The CDR3 runs from the conserved cysteine through the conserved F or W. The D gene is left open where the match is weak. Clone size is not always given. Where it is, it says once, few, many or a class for expanded clones.

many	TRBD2	TRBJ2-1	TRBV20-1	TGCAGTGCAACCGGGACTAGCGGTTCCAATGAGCAGTTCTTC	CSATGTSGSNEQFF
many	-	TRBJ1-1	TRBV19	TGTGCCAGTAGTATAGGTTCTCGTCGGTTGAACACTGAAGCTTTCTTT	CASSIGSRRLNTEAFF
many	-	TRBJ2-3	TRBV13	TGTGCCAGCAGCCCCGGTGCTCAGGGGAGCACAGATACGCAGTATTTT	CASSPGAQGSTDTQYF
-	-	TRBJ2-2	TRBV3-1	TGTGCCAGCGGTTTTGGACGGAACACCGGGGAGCTGTTTTTT	CASGFGRNTGELFF
many	TRBD2	TRBJ2-7	TRBV6-1	TGTGCCAGCAGTCGACCTACTAGCGGGAGAACCTACGAGCAGTACTTC	CASSRPTSGRTYEQYF
few	-	TRBJ2-7	TRBV29-1	TGCAGCGTGAGGACAGAAACCTACGAGCAGTACTTC	CSVRTETYEQYF
many	-	TRBJ2-7	TRBV5-1	TGCGCCAGCAGCTTGGGCCCTGGACAGCTGACCTACGAGCAGTACTTC	CASSLGPGQLTYEQYF
many	-	TRBJ2-1	TRBV25-1	TGTGCCAGCAGTGATAATATGGGGTCCTACAATGAGCAGTTCTTC	CASSDNMGSYNEQFF
few	-	TRBJ1-1	TRBV18	TGTGCCAGCTCACAGGGCGGGAACACTGAAGCTTTCTTT	CASSQGGNTEAFF
many	-	TRBJ2-5	TRBV7-9	TGTGCCAGCGGTACCGCAGGGGAAAAGGAGACCCAGTACTTC	CASGTAGEKETQYF
many	TRBD2	TRBJ2-2	TRBV5-1	TGCGCCAGCAGGTATCTTTCCCGGGGACTAAGCCCGAACACCGGGGAGCTGTTTTTT	CASRYLSRGLSPNTGELFF